This T cell receptor beta chain came from a study of T cells after posttransplantation cyclophosphamide. Findings of the study overall: TRB overlap between skin or GI tissue T cells and blood was limited. Later post-transplant blood repertoires were often dominated by donor CD8+ memory clones. After PTCy, TRB diversity resembled that of CNI/methotrexate controls.

This clone was counted a few times. What it binds is unknown. TCRdb's table, derived via immunoSEQ multiplex PCR, lists solely in-frame clones and lacks some. The table lists 40,000 to 45,000 clones, with no singletons. Trimming stripped 0 bases from V and 6 bases from J, with 8 bases between. The CDR3 runs to 13 residues. Germline lookup yields CDR1 SGHRS and CDR2 YFSETQ. Sample: PBMCs. This TCR was recovered from a man aged 35-49 years in good health, CMV-negative, and a related stem cell transplant donor. J is TRBJ2-3 and V is TRBV5-1; D not resolved. CDR3 DNA: TGCGCCAGCAGCTTGGGAGCTCGGGATACGCAGTATTTT. Its translation: CASSLGARDTQYF. The whole variable domain, remainder taken from reference TRBV5-1 and TRBJ2-3, is KAGVTQTPRYLIKTRGQQVTLSCSPISGHRSVSWYQQTPGQGLQFLFEYFSETQRNKGNFPGRFSGRQFSNSRSEMNVSTLELGDSALYLCASSLGARDTQYFGPGTRLTVL.